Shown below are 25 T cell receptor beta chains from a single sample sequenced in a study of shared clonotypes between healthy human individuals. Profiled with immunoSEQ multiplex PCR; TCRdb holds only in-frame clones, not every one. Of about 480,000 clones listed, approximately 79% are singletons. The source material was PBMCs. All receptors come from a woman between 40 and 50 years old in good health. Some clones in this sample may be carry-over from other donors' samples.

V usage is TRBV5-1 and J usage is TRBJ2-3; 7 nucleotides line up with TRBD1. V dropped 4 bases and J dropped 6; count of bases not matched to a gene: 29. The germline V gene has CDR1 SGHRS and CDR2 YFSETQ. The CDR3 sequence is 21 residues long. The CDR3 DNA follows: TGCGCCAGCAGCCTACCCGAATCCTTATACCGGGACAGAGGGGAAGGGGATACGCAGTATTTT. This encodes CASSLPESLYRDRGEGDTQYF.

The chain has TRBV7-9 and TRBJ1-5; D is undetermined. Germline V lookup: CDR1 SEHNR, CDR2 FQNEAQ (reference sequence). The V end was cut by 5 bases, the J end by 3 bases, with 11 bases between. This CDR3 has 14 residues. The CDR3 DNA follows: TGTGCCAGCAGCGGAGACGGATACAATCAGCCCCAGCATTTT. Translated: CASSGDGYNQPQHF. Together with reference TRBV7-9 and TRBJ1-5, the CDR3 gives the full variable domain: DTGVSQNPRHKITKRGQNVTFRCDPISEHNRLYWYRQTLGQGPEFLTYFQNEAQLEKSRLLSDRFSAERPKGSFSTLEIQRTEQGDSAMYLCASSGDGYNQPQHFGDGTRLSIL.

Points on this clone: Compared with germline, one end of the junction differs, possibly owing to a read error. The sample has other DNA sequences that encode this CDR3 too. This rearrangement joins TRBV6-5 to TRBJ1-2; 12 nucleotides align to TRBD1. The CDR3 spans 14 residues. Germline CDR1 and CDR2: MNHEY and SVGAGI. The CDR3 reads CASKGTGGIDGYTF. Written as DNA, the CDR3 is TGCGCCAGCAAAGGGACAGGGGGCATAGATGGCTACACCTTC.

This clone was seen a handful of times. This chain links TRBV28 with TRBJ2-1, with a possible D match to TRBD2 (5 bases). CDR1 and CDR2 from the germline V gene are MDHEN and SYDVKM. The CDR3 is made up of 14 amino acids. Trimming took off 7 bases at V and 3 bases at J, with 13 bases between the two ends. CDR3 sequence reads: CASTSGLFYNEQFF. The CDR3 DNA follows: TGTGCCAGCACCAGCGGACTTTTCTACAATGAGCAGTTCTTC.

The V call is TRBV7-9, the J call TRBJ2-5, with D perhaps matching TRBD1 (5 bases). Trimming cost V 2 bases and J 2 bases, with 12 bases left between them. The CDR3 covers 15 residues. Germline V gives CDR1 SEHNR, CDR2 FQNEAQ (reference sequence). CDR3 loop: CASSLFRQGQETQYF. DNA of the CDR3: TGTGCCAGCAGCTTATTCCGGCAGGGACAAGAGACCCAGTACTTC.

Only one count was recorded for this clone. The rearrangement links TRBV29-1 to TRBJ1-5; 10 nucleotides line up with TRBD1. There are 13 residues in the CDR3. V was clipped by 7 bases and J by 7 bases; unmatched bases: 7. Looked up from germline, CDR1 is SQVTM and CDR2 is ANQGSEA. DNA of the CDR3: TGCAGCGCTGGGGACAGGGGAGGCCAGCCCCAGCATTTT. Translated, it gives CSAGDRGGQPQHF.

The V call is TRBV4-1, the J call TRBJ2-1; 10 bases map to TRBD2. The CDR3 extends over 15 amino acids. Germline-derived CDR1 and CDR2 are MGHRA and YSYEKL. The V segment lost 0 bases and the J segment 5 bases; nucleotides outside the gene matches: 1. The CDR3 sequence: CASSQDGLADNEQFF. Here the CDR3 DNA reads TGCGCCAGCAGCCAAGATGGACTAGCGGACAATGAGCAGTTCTTC.

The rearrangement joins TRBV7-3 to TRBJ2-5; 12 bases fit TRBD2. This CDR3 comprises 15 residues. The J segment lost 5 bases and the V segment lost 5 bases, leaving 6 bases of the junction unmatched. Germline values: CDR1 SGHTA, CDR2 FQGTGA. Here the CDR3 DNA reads TGTGCCAGCAGCCGGCTAGCGGGAGGGGTGGAGACCCAGTACTTC. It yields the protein CASSRLAGGVETQYF.

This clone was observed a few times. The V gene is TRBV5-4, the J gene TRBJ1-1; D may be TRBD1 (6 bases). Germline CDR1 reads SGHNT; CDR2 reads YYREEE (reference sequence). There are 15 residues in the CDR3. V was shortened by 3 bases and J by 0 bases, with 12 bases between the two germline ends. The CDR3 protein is CASSSVRDMNTEAFF. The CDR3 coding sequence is TGTGCCAGCAGCTCGGTTAGGGACATGAACACTGAAGCTTTCTTT.

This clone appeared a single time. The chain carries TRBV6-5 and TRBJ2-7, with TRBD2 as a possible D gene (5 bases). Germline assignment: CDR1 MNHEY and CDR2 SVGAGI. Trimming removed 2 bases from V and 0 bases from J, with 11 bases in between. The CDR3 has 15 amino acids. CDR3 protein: CASSYGELLSYEQYF. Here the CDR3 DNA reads TGTGCCAGCAGTTACGGGGAGTTGCTCTCCTACGAGCAGTACTTC.

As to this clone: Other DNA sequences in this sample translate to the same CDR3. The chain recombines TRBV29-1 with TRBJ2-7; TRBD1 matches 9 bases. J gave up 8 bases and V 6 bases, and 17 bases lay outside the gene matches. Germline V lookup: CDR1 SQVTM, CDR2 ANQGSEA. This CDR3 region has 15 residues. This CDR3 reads CSVQKTGQGLSKQYF. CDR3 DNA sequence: TGCAGCGTCCAGAAGACGGGACAGGGTTTGAGTAAGCAGTACTTC.

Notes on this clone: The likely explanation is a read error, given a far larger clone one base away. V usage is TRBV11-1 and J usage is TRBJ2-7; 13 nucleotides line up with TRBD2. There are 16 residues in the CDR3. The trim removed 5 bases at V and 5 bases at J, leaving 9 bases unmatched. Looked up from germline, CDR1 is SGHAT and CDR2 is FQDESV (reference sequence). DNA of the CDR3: TGTGCCAGCAGCCTCACCGGGACTAGCGGGACCCACGAGCAGTACTTC. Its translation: CASSLTGTSGTHEQYF.

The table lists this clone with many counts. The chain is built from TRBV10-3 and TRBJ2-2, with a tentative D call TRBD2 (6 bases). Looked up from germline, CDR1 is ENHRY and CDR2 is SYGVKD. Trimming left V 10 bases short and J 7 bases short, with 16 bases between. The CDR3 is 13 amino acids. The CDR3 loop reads CATGDPPGGELFF. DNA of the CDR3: TGTGCCACGGGGGACCCGCCGGGCGGGGAGCTGTTTTTT.

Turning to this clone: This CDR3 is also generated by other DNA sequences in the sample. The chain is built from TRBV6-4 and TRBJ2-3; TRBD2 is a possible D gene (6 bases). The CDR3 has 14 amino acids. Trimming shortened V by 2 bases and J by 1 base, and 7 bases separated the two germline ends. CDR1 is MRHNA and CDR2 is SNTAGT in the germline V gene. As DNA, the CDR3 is TGTGCCAGCAGTGACGGAGGGGGCACAGATACGCAGTATTTT. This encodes CASSDGGGTDTQYF.

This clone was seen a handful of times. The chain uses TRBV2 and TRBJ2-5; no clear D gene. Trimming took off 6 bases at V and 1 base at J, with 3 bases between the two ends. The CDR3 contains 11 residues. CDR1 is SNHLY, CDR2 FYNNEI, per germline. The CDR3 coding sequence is TGTGCCAGCAGGGGCCAAGAGACCCAGTACTTC. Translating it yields CASRGQETQYF.

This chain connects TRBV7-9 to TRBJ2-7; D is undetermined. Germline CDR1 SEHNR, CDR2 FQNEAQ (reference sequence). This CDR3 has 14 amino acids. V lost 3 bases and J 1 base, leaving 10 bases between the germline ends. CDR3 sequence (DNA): TGTGCCAGCAGCTTCACCAGCCAGTCCTACGAGCAGTACTTC. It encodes CASSFTSQSYEQYF.

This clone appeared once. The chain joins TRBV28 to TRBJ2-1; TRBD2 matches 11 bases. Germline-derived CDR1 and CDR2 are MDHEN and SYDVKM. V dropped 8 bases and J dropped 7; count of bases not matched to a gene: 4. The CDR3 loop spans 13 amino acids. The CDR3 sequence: CASSRTSGNEQFF. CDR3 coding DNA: TGTGCCAGCTCCAGGACTAGCGGGAATGAGCAGTTCTTC.

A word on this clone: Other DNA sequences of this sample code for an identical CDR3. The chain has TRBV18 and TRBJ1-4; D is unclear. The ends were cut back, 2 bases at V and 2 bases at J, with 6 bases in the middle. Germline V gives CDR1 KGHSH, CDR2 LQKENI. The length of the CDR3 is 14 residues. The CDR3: CASSPGGTNEKLFF. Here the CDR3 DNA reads TGTGCCAGCTCACCAGGCGGTACTAATGAAAAACTGTTTTTT.

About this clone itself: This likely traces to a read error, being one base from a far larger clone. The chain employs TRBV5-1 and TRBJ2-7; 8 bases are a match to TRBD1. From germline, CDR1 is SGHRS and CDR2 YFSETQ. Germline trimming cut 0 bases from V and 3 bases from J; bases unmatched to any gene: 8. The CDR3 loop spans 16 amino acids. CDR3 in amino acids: CASSLAGTGDLYEQYF. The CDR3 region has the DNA TGCGCCAGCAGCTTGGCCGGGACAGGAGACCTCTACGAGCAGTACTTC.

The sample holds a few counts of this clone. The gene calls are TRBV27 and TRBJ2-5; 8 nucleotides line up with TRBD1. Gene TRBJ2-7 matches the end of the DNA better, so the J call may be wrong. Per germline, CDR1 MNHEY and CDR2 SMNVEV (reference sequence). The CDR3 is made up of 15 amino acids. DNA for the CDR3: TGTGCCAGCAGTACCCGACAGGGGCCAGAAGACGAGCAGTACTTC. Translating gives CASSTRQGPEDEQYF.

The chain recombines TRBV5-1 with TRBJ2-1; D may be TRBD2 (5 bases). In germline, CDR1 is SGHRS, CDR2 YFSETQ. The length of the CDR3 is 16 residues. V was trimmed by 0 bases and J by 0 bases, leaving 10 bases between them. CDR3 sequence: CASSLGFSDSYNEQFF. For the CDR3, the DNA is TGCGCCAGCAGCTTGGGGTTTAGCGACTCCTACAATGAGCAGTTCTTC.

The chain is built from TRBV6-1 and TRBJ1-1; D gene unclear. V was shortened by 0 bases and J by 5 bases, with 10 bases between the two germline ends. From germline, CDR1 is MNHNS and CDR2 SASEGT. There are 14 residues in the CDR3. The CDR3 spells CASSEAGVYTEAFF. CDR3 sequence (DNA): TGTGCCAGCAGTGAAGCCGGGGTGTATACTGAAGCTTTCTTT.

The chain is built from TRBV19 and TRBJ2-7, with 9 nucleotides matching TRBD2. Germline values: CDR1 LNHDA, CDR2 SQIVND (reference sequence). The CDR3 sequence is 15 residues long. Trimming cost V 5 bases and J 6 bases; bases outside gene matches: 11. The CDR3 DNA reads TGTGCCAGTAGTGCCTCGCTAGCGGGATTGCCCGAGCAGTACTTC. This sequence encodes CASSASLAGLPEQYF.

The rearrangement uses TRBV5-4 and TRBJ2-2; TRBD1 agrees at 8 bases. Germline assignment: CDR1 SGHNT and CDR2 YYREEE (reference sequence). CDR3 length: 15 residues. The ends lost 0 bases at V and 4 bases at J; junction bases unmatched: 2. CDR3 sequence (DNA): TGTGCCAGCAGCTTGGGTGACAGGGGCACCGGGGAGCTGTTTTTT. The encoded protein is CASSLGDRGTGELFF.

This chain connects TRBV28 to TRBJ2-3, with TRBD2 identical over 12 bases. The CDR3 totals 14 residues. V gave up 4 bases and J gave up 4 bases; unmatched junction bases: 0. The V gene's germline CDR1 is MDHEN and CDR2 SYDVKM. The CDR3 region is CASSSSGRADTQYF. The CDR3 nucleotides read TGTGCCAGCAGTTCTAGCGGGAGGGCAGATACGCAGTATTTT.